This entry lists 22 T cell receptor beta chains sequenced from one sample in a study of blood T cell repertoires in COVID-19. Method: immunoSEQ multiplex PCR; TCRdb's copy keeps in-frame clones and lacks some. The data show around 150,000 clones, 80% to 90% seen once. The source material was peripheral blood. These receptors were obtained from a man aged 55 to 70 with acute or convalescent COVID-19.

V usage is TRBV10-3 and J usage is TRBJ1-2; D not resolved. Germline V CDR1 and CDR2: ENHRY, SYGVKD. The CDR3 contains 14 residues. Trimming pared 6 bases from V and 2 bases from J, leaving 13 bases between. The CDR3 region is CAIRGGNGNYGYTF. CDR3 nucleotides: TGTGCCATCAGGGGAGGGAATGGAAACTATGGCTACACCTTC.

J is TRBJ1-5 and V is TRBV12-3 or TRBV12-4, with 9 nucleotides matching TRBD1. Unmatched junction bases numbered 4, after V lost 7 bases and J lost 6 bases. This CDR3 spans 13 amino acids. CDR3: CASTTGGGQPQHF. The CDR3 coding sequence is TGTGCCAGCACCACAGGGGGCGGTCAGCCCCAGCATTTT.

This clone was seen only a few times. V and J are TRBV7-2 and TRBJ2-5; 8 nucleotides agree with TRBD2. The J segment lost 10 bases and the V segment lost 1 base, leaving 11 bases of the junction unmatched. Germline V gives CDR1 SGHTA, CDR2 FQGNSA. The CDR3 is 15 residues long. CDR3 sequence (DNA): TGTGCCAGCAGCTTAGGTGGGACTAGTTATGAGGTCCAGTACTTC. This sequence encodes CASSLGGTSYEVQYF.

This chain joins TRBV7-2 and TRBJ2-2; the D gene is possibly TRBD2 (6 bases). The germline CDR1 and CDR2 sequences are SGHTA and FQGNSA. The length of the CDR3 is 15 residues. Trimming shortened V by 1 base and J by 3 bases, and 9 bases separated the two germline ends. CDR3 sequence: CASSLGRGHTGELFF. In nucleotides, the CDR3 is TGTGCCAGCAGCTTAGGGCGGGGCCACACCGGGGAGCTGTTTTTT.

The J gene is TRBJ1-2, the V gene TRBV24-1; TRBD1 might be the D (5 bases). Germline V lookup: CDR1 KGHDR, CDR2 SFDVKD. V was cut by 4 bases and J by 3 bases, with 17 bases left in between. The CDR3 contains 16 residues. CDR3 in amino acids: CATSDSDTRRHYGYTF. CDR3 bases: TGTGCCACCAGTGACTCGGACACCCGGCGGCACTATGGCTACACCTTC.

This chain joins TRBV10-1 and TRBJ2-7; 10 nucleotides align to TRBD2. In germline, CDR1 is WNHNN, CDR2 SYGVQD (reference sequence). CDR3 size: 16 residues. V shed 4 bases, J shed 2 bases, and the junction held 8 bases outside the gene matches. For the CDR3, the DNA is TGCGCCAGCAGTGTGGCTAGCGGGGGCCTAACCTACGAGCAGTACTTC. Translating it yields CASSVASGGLTYEQYF.

This clone was detected only a few times. The chain has TRBV7-9 and TRBJ2-2, with TRBD1 as a possible D gene (6 bases). V lost 1 base and J lost 1, with 7 bases in between. The CDR3 covers 15 residues. Germline CDR1 is SEHNR and CDR2 is FQNEAQ (reference sequence). The CDR3 DNA sequence: TGTGCCAGCAGCTTAGGCAGGGGGAACACCGGGGAGCTGTTTTTT. This encodes CASSLGRGNTGELFF.

The rearrangement links TRBV2 to TRBJ2-1; no reliable D call. Germline V gene data show CDR1 as SNHLY and CDR2 as FYNNEI. Deletions cut 5 bases from V and 8 bases from J, with 13 bases between. This CDR3 has 13 residues. The DNA of the CDR3 is TGTGCCAGCAGTCCCCGAGCGCAACATGAGCAGTTCTTC. This codes for CASSPRAQHEQFF. Using reference TRBV2 and TRBJ2-1 for the parts outside the CDR3, the full variable domain is EPEVTQTPSHQVTQMGQEVILRCVPISNHLYFYWYRQILGQKVEFLVSFYNNEISEKSEIFDDQFSVERPDGSNFTLKIRSTKLEDSAMYFCASSPRAQHEQFFGPGTRLTVL.

V is TRBV7-9 and J is TRBJ2-3, with no clear D. Trimming removed 2 bases from V and 10 bases from J, with 16 bases in between. The CDR3 is 14 residues long. CDR1 SEHNR and CDR2 FQNEAQ come from the germline V gene (reference sequence). The CDR3 here is CASSLPWLDMAQYF. The CDR3, as DNA: TGTGCCAGCAGCTTACCATGGTTAGATATGGCGCAGTATTTT.

The V and J genes are TRBV10-2 and TRBJ1-5, with 8 bases that match TRBD1. The CDR3 is 14 amino acids. V trimming: 4 bases; J trimming: 2 bases; junction bases outside the gene matches: 1. CDR1 is WSHSY, CDR2 SAAADI, per germline. CDR3 in amino acids: CASSATGGNQPQHF. Written as DNA, the CDR3 is TGCGCCAGCAGTGCGACAGGGGGCAATCAGCCCCAGCATTTT.

The chain carries TRBV30 and TRBJ1-1, with unresolved D. CDR3 size: 11 residues. The V gene's germline CDR1 is GTSNPN and CDR2 SVGIG (reference sequence). V was shortened by 5 bases and J by 1 base, with 5 bases between the two germline ends. The CDR3 DNA sequence: TGTGCCTGGCGGGGGAACACTGAAGCTTTCTTT. It codes for CAWRGNTEAFF. The full variable domain, with the rest looked up from reference TRBV30 and TRBJ1-1, is SQTIHQWPATLVQPVGSPLSLECTVEGTSNPNLYWYRQAAGRGLQLLFYSVGIGQISSEVPQNLSASRPQDRQFILSSKKLLLSDSGFYLCAWRGNTEAFFGQGTRLTVV.

This clone was detected only a few times. The chain has TRBV18 and TRBJ2-7; the D is unclear. This CDR3 has 14 amino acids. CDR1 is KGHSH, CDR2 LQKENI, per germline. Trimming removed 2 bases at V and 4 bases at J, with 12 bases between. CDR3 residues: CASSPDTLSYEQYF. CDR3 DNA sequence: TGTGCCAGCTCACCAGACACCTTGTCGTACGAGCAGTACTTC.

V is TRBV5-4 and J is TRBJ1-3; D might be TRBD1 (5 bases). This CDR3 region has 15 residues. The germline V and J ends were trimmed by 7 bases and 3 bases, with 17 bases remaining between them. Looked up from germline, CDR1 is SGHNT and CDR2 is YYREEE (reference sequence). In DNA form, the CDR3 reads TGTGCCAGCTATGAATGGGGCGCAGTTGGAAACACCATATATTTT. Its translation: CASYEWGAVGNTIYF.

V is TRBV6-5 and J is TRBJ1-2, with a possible D match to TRBD1 (5 bases). Trimming cost V 0 bases and J 2 bases, with 7 bases left between them. Germline CDR1 is MNHEY and CDR2 is SVGAGI. The CDR3 runs to 14 residues. Here the CDR3 reads CASSYSGLNYGYTF. DNA for the CDR3: TGTGCCAGCAGTTACTCGGGACTGAACTATGGCTACACCTTC.

This chain uses TRBV5-1 with TRBJ2-1; D is perhaps TRBD1 (5 bases). CDR3 length: 12 residues. V lost 0 bases, J lost 9 bases, and 7 bases lay in between. Germline CDR1 is SGHRS and CDR2 is YFSETQ. The CDR3 DNA is TGCGCCAGCAGCTTGGAGGGGCCTGAGCAGTTCTTC. Protein: CASSLEGPEQFF.

The V and J genes are TRBV5-1 and TRBJ2-7, with TRBD1 identical over 8 bases. The germline CDR1 and CDR2 sequences are SGHRS and YFSETQ. The junction had 8 bases not matched to a gene; V was cut back by 5 bases and J by 1 base. This CDR3 is 15 amino acids long. The CDR3 reads CASRGGTGPSYEQYF. CDR3 in DNA: TGCGCCAGCAGAGGGGGGACAGGTCCATCCTACGAGCAGTACTTC.

The gene calls are TRBV7-2 and TRBJ1-4; 7 bases agree with TRBD1. The CDR3 extends over 15 amino acids. Looked up from germline, CDR1 is SGHTA and CDR2 is FQGNSA. V was clipped by 2 bases and J by 4 bases; unmatched bases: 4. This CDR3 is CASSLQTGNNEKLFF. The DNA of the CDR3 is TGTGCCAGCAGCTTACAGACAGGGAATAATGAAAAACTGTTTTTT.

In DNA, the CDR3 is TGTGCCAGCAGCTTAACAGTTGGGACAGAAGCTTTCTTT. Translated: CASSLTVGTEAFF. The J gene is TRBJ1-1, the V gene TRBV7-3; D may be TRBD1 (6 bases). V lost 0 bases and J 8 bases, leaving 10 bases between the germline ends. CDR3 size: 13 residues. CDR1 and CDR2 (germline): SGHTA, FQGTGA.

The V call is TRBV19, the J call TRBJ2-7; 8 positions match TRBD1. The CDR3 is 14 amino acids. V was clipped by 6 bases and J by 1 base; unmatched bases: 5. Per the germline V gene, CDR1 is LNHDA and CDR2 is SQIVND (reference sequence). Here the CDR3 DNA reads TGTGCCAGTAGATCGGGACAGGATTCCTACGAGCAGTACTTC. Translating gives CASRSGQDSYEQYF.

The chain is built from TRBV10-2 and TRBJ2-1, with a weak D call TRBD2 (6 bases). V was trimmed by 6 bases and J by 5 bases, leaving 14 bases between them. CDR3 size: 14 residues. Germline CDR1 and CDR2: WSHSY and SAAADI. The CDR3 loop reads CASRETGRNNEQFF. The CDR3 nucleotides are TGCGCCAGCAGGGAGACGGGGAGGAACAATGAGCAGTTCTTC.

This clone has just one count. V gene TRBV3-1 (or the pseudogene TRBV3-2) combines with J gene TRBJ1-2; 9 bases map to TRBD1. Germline CDR1 is LGHDT and CDR2 is YNNKEL (reference sequence). After removal of 5 bases from V and 6 bases from J, the junction contained 4 bases not matched to a gene. The CDR3 contains 13 residues. The CDR3 protein is CASSEWTGDGYTF. CDR3 coding DNA: TGTGCCAGCAGCGAATGGACAGGGGATGGCTACACCTTC.

The genes are TRBV2 and TRBJ2-1; D remains unclear. Trimming pared 5 bases from V and 8 bases from J, leaving 25 bases between. Germline assignment: CDR1 SNHLY and CDR2 FYNNEI. This CDR3 region has 17 residues. Here the CDR3 DNA reads TGTGCCAGCAGTCCCCTCTCCGCACAGCACCTCTGGGATGAGCAGTTCTTC. This codes for CASSPLSAQHLWDEQFF. Supplemented by reference TRBV2 and TRBJ2-1, the full variable domain reads EPEVTQTPSHQVTQMGQEVILRCVPISNHLYFYWYRQILGQKVEFLVSFYNNEISEKSEIFDDQFSVERPDGSNFTLKIRSTKLEDSAMYFCASSPLSAQHLWDEQFFGPGTRLTVL.